These 31 T cell receptor beta chains came from one sample sequenced in a study of T cells in Graves' hyperthyroidism and ophthalmopathy. The source material, RNA transcripts, was used to amplify TCR beta CDR3 regions. The HTBI primer set drove a first-round RT-PCR of the TCR CDR3. TCRdb re-called the multiplex PCR reads with MiXCR, one entry per CDR3 protein. The table lists about 260,000 distinct CDR3 sequences, about 25% of them singletons. Sample: blood. These receptors were collected from a man aged 40-49 years with Graves' hyperthyroidism that later progressed to Graves' ophthalmopathy.

CDR3 region: CASRTDRGPLYSNQPQHF. The CDR3 bases are TGTGCCAGCAGGACCGACAGGGGGCCCTTATATAGCAATCAGCCCCAGCATTTT. The rearrangement joins TRBV28 to TRBJ1-5; 10 nucleotides match TRBD1. This CDR3 has 18 amino acids. V shed 6 bases, J shed 0 bases, and the junction held 11 bases outside the gene matches. Germline loops: CDR1 MDHEN, CDR2 SYDVKM.

In this sample, this clonotype turned up many times. The chain links TRBV4-1 to TRBJ2-7; D assignment may be TRBD1 or TRBD2 (5 bases each). CDR3 length: 13 residues. Trimming took off 0 bases at V and 6 bases at J, with 9 bases between the two ends. Germline loops: CDR1 MGHRA, CDR2 YSYEKL. This CDR3 reads CASSQDVGGEQYF. The CDR3 nucleotides read TGCGCCAGCAGCCAAGATGTTGGGGGCGAGCAGTACTTC.

The rearrangement links TRBV24-1 to TRBJ2-2, with TRBD1 matching 8 bases. Trimming at V came to 9 bases and at J to 3 bases, leaving 5 bases not matched to a gene. Germline CDR1 KGHDR, CDR2 SFDVKD. The CDR3 loop spans 14 amino acids. CDR3 protein: CATEGQAYTGELFF. As DNA, the CDR3 is TGTGCCACCGAGGGACAGGCCTACACCGGGGAGCTGTTTTTT.

The table lists this clonotype with many counts. J is TRBJ1-2 and V is TRBV5-1, with D possibly being TRBD1 (5 bases). CDR3 length: 14 amino acids. Trimming shortened V by 3 bases and J by 4 bases, and 13 bases separated the two germline ends. Germline V lookup: CDR1 SGHRS, CDR2 YFSETQ. This CDR3 is CASSSGTVPYGYTF. CDR3 nucleotide sequence: TGCGCCAGCAGCTCCGGGACCGTACCCTATGGCTACACCTTC.

This clonotype was counted many times. This chain uses TRBV5-1 with TRBJ1-6; TRBD1 agrees at 7 bases. The CDR3 has 14 residues. Germline assignment: CDR1 SGHRS and CDR2 YFSETQ. V was clipped by 5 bases and J by 7 bases; unmatched bases: 6. The CDR3 is CASRRTGVNSPLHF. CDR3 DNA: TGCGCCAGCAGGAGGACAGGCGTCAATTCACCCCTCCACTTT. Full variable domain (outside the CDR3, taken from reference TRBV5-1 and TRBJ1-6): KAGVTQTPRYLIKTRGQQVTLSCSPISGHRSVSWYQQTPGQGLQFLFEYFSETQRNKGNFPGRFSGRQFSNSRSEMNVSTLELGDSALYLCASRRTGVNSPLHFGNGTRLTVT.

This clonotype was seen many times. The V gene is TRBV6-5, the J gene TRBJ2-5; 9 positions agree with TRBD1. From germline, CDR1 is MNHEY and CDR2 SVGAGI. The V segment lost 2 bases and the J segment 2 bases; nucleotides outside the gene matches: 3. CDR3 length equals 15 residues. This CDR3 is CASSYPGTGQETQYF. The CDR3 nucleotides are TGTGCCAGCAGTTACCCCGGGACAGGGCAAGAGACCCAGTACTTC.

The chain is built from TRBV6-2 or TRBV6-3 and TRBJ1-1; the D is unclear. This CDR3 contains 15 residues. V lost 2 bases, J lost 11 bases, and 21 bases lay in between. Germline V gene lookup returns CDR1 MNHEY and CDR2 SVGEGT. This CDR3 reads CASSYRPTSRAWAFF. The CDR3 DNA reads TGTGCCAGCAGTTACCGACCGACGTCCCGAGCGTGGGCTTTCTTT.

This clonotype was recorded at least ten times. CDR3 nucleotides: TGTGCCAGCAGCCCGTGGACAGGCGCTGGCTACACCTTC. This codes for CASSPWTGAGYTF. V is TRBV11-2 and J is TRBJ1-2; 7 bases are a match to TRBD1. The CDR3 spans 13 residues. CDR1 is SGHAT, CDR2 FQNNGV, per germline. Trimming removed 5 bases from V and 7 bases from J; junction bases left unmatched: 7.

This clonotype was seen repeatedly, ten times or more. The chain couples TRBV5-1 to TRBJ1-2; maybe TRBD1 (6 bases). The CDR3 has 14 residues. The germline V and J ends were trimmed by 4 bases and 1 base, with 11 bases remaining between them. Germline CDR1 SGHRS, CDR2 YFSETQ. CDR3 loop: CASSTGQFNYGYTF. The CDR3 DNA reads as TGCGCCAGCAGCACCGGACAGTTTAACTATGGCTACACCTTC.

The chain's CDR3 is CASSSVDRATEAFF. CDR3 nucleotide sequence: TGTGCCAGCAGTTCGGTGGACAGGGCCACTGAAGCTTTCTTT. The genes are TRBV12-3 or TRBV12-4 and TRBJ1-1, with 8 bases fitting TRBD1. V gave up 4 bases and J gave up 4 bases; unmatched junction bases: 5. This CDR3 spans 14 amino acids.

In this sample, this clonotype turned up many times. A much larger clone is a single base away; this may be a read error. The chain is built from TRBV30 and TRBJ2-7, with D perhaps matching TRBD1 or TRBD2 (5 bases each). This CDR3 spans 12 amino acids. CDR1 is GTSNPN and CDR2 is SVGIG in the germline V gene (reference sequence). V was trimmed by 1 base and J by 2 bases, leaving 6 bases between them. The CDR3 here is CAWSGDAYEQYF. CDR3 coding DNA: TGTGCCTGGAGTGGGGACGCCTACGAGCAGTACTTC.

This clonotype was counted at least ten times. The CDR3 sequence is CASSLFAGSPLHF. The CDR3 DNA sequence: TGTGCCAGCAGTTTATTTGCAGGGTCCCCCCTCCACTTT. V is TRBV28 and J is TRBJ1-6; D is possibly TRBD1 (5 bases). V was clipped by 1 base and J by 13 bases, with 11 bases between them. The CDR3 is made up of 13 amino acids. From germline, CDR1 is MDHEN and CDR2 SYDVKM.

The genes are TRBV11-2 and TRBJ2-7; TRBD2 matches 10 bases. The V gene end was trimmed by 0 bases and the J gene end by 4 bases; junction bases not matched to a gene: 6. Germline CDR1 is SGHAT and CDR2 is FQNNGV. This CDR3 has 16 residues. CDR3 loop: CASSLDPSGSLYEQYF. CDR3 sequence (DNA): TGTGCCAGCAGCTTAGATCCTAGCGGGAGCTTATACGAGCAGTACTTC.

Many counts were recorded for this clonotype. The rearrangement uses TRBV6-5 and TRBJ1-5; a weak D match, TRBD1 (6 bases). The germline gives CDR1 MNHEY, CDR2 SVGAGI. This CDR3 region has 14 residues. Between the trimmed V and J ends, which lost 5 bases and 1 base, there was a span of 9 bases. This chain's CDR3 is CASSLGQSNQPQHF. The CDR3 nucleotides read TGTGCCAGCAGTCTCGGACAGAGCAATCAGCCCCAGCATTTT.

This clonotype was counted ten times or more. This may stem from a read error, because a much larger clone lies one nucleotide away. The chain is built from TRBV12-3 or TRBV12-4 and TRBJ2-5; D is undetermined. CDR3 length equals 12 residues. This CDR3 reads CASSRTQEAQYF. CDR3 nucleotide sequence: TGTGCCAGCAGTCGTACCCAAGAGGCCCAGTACTTC.

In its sample, this clonotype was seen many times. This rearrangement joins TRBV9 to TRBJ2-1; TRBD2 matches at 11 bases. The CDR3 loop spans 16 amino acids. The germline V gene has CDR1 SGDLS and CDR2 YYNGEE. The trim removed 0 bases at V and 6 bases at J, leaving 5 bases unmatched. CDR3 DNA sequence: TGTGCCAGCAGCGTAGGTAGCGGGAGGGCCTCCAATGAGCAGTTCTTC. Translating it yields CASSVGSGRASNEQFF. The whole variable domain, filled in from reference TRBV9 and TRBJ2-1, reads DSGVTQTPKHLITATGQRVTLRCSPRSGDLSVYWYQQSLDQGLQFLIQYYNGEERAKGNILERFSAQQFPDLHSELNLSSLELGDSALYFCASSVGSGRASNEQFFGPGTRLTVL.

This clonotype was seen many times. This chain uses TRBV30 with TRBJ1-1, with D hard to call. CDR1 is GTSNPN and CDR2 is SVGIG in the germline V gene (reference sequence). The CDR3 sequence is 14 residues long. Trimming took 4 bases from V and 4 from J, leaving 16 bases between them. CDR3: CAWTSGNMSTEAFF. DNA for the CDR3: TGTGCCTGGACAAGTGGGAATATGAGCACTGAAGCTTTCTTT.

This clonotype appeared many times. V gene TRBV19 combines with J gene TRBJ1-1, with a possible D match to TRBD1 (6 bases). In germline, CDR1 is LNHDA, CDR2 SQIVND (reference sequence). Between the trimmed V and J ends, which lost 11 bases and 0 bases, there was a span of 13 bases. The CDR3 sequence is 13 residues long. In DNA form, the CDR3 reads TGTGCCGCACGGGACACCGTGAACACTGAAGCTTTCTTT. Amino acids: CAARDTVNTEAFF.

This clonotype was seen repeatedly, ten times or more. The CDR3 DNA is TGTGCCAGCAGCACGCAATGGCCTGAAGCTTTCTTT. Its protein is CASSTQWPEAFF. V usage is TRBV12-3 or TRBV12-4 and J usage is TRBJ1-1, with D unresolved. The CDR3 loop spans 12 amino acids. V was shortened by 6 bases and J by 6 bases, with 11 bases between the two germline ends.

This clonotype showed up many times. This chain uses TRBV4-2 with TRBJ1-5; perhaps TRBD1 as D (6 bases). The CDR3 has 16 residues. The V end was cut by 4 bases, the J end by 0 bases, with 13 bases between. CDR1 LGHNA and CDR2 YNFKEQ come from the germline V gene. In nucleotides, the CDR3 is TGTGCCAGCAGCCGCAGGACAGAACTTAGCAATCAGCCCCAGCATTTT. Its protein product is CASSRRTELSNQPQHF.

There are many counts of this clonotype. The chain recombines TRBV18 with TRBJ2-7, with D unresolved. The V gene lost 3 bases and the J gene lost 5 bases, with 8 bases spanning the gap. CDR3 length: 12 residues. The germline V gene encodes CDR1 KGHSH and CDR2 LQKENI. CDR3 sequence: CASSPRLDEQYF. For the CDR3, the DNA is TGTGCCAGCTCACCGAGACTCGACGAGCAGTACTTC.

This clonotype was seen at least ten times. The gene calls are TRBV4-2 and TRBJ2-6; 10 bases line up with TRBD1. With V trimmed by 5 bases and J by 2 bases, 6 bases remained unmatched. Per the germline V gene, CDR1 is LGHNA and CDR2 is YNFKEQ. This CDR3 contains 17 residues. The CDR3: CASSKGTGVAGANVLTF. In DNA form, the CDR3 reads TGTGCCAGCAGCAAGGGGACAGGGGTGGCTGGGGCCAACGTCCTGACTTTC.

Ten or more counts support this clonotype. The gene calls are TRBV4-1 and TRBJ2-7; D may be TRBD2 (5 bases). Germline V gives CDR1 MGHRA, CDR2 YSYEKL. There are 15 residues in the CDR3. V was clipped by 5 bases and J by 0 bases, with 14 bases between them. The CDR3 region has the DNA TGCGCCAGCAGCAACCCGGGGATGAGCTCCTACGAGCAGTACTTC. Its translation: CASSNPGMSSYEQYF.

This clonotype was observed at least ten times. This chain connects TRBV12-3 or TRBV12-4 to TRBJ1-5; possible D gene TRBD1, 5 bases. V was clipped by 1 base and J by 7 bases, with 11 bases between them. This CDR3 has 14 residues. The DNA of the CDR3 is TGTGCCAGCAGTTTAGTGGTGGGGCGACAGCCCCAGCATTTT. Translated, it gives CASSLVVGRQPQHF.

The sample holds many counts of this clonotype. The genes are TRBV19 and TRBJ2-2; D remains unclear. This CDR3 has 13 amino acids. Trimming stripped 5 bases from V and 5 bases from J, with 9 bases between. The germline V gene has CDR1 LNHDA and CDR2 SQIVND (reference sequence). CDR3 nucleotides: TGTGCCAGTAGTTTTGACCCTACCGGGGAGCTGTTTTTT. As protein: CASSFDPTGELFF.

This clonotype was counted ten times or more. The CDR3 DNA is TGTGCCAGCACTCGACTAGCGGGAGGTTCGGACACCGGGGAGCTGTTTTTT. It encodes CASTRLAGGSDTGELFF. The rearrangement joins TRBV7-8 to TRBJ2-2; 13 bases are shared with TRBD2. Germline CDR1 reads SGHVS; CDR2 reads FQNEAQ. The CDR3 consists of 17 residues. V was pared by 7 bases and J by 3 bases, with 8 bases of the junction left unmatched.

This clonotype has a count of ten or more. The J gene is TRBJ1-1, the V gene TRBV30, with 7 bases that match TRBD1. The V segment lost 3 bases and the J segment 11 bases; nucleotides outside the gene matches: 9. The CDR3 sequence is 12 residues long. Germline V gene lookup returns CDR1 GTSNPN and CDR2 SVGIG (reference sequence). The CDR3 DNA reads as TGTGCCTGGAGAGACACAGGGGTTCGCGCTTTCTTT. This encodes CAWRDTGVRAFF.

This clonotype was picked up many times. This rearrangement joins TRBV3-1 to TRBJ2-7; the match to TRBD1 covers 8 bases. The V segment lost 4 bases and the J segment 2 bases; nucleotides outside the gene matches: 1. CDR1 is LGHDT and CDR2 is YNNKEL in the germline V gene (reference sequence). The CDR3 spans 13 residues. The CDR3 loop is CASSPQGAYEQYF. The DNA for the CDR3 is TGTGCCAGCAGCCCACAGGGGGCCTACGAGCAGTACTTC.

This clonotype was recorded many times. The rearrangement links TRBV11-2 to TRBJ2-5, with 9 nucleotides matching TRBD2. The CDR3 is 16 amino acids. V was clipped by 4 bases and J by 3 bases; unmatched bases: 9. Germline V gene sequence: CDR1 SGHAT, CDR2 FQNNGV. CDR3 coding DNA: TGTGCCAGCAGCTACCGAGGGGGCGGGAGGGAAGAGACCCAGTACTTC. Translating gives CASSYRGGGREETQYF.

This clonotype was detected many times. This chain connects TRBV18 to TRBJ2-5, with D perhaps being TRBD1 or TRBD2 (6 bases each). Germline CDR1 KGHSH, CDR2 LQKENI. The CDR3 totals 13 residues. Between the trimmed V and J ends, which lost 8 bases and 5 bases, there was a span of 15 bases. CDR3 bases: TGTGCCAGCAGCCCCCGGGGGCAGGAGACCCAGTACTTC. It translates to CASSPRGQETQYF.

This clonotype was seen ten or more times. The rearrangement joins TRBV24-1 to TRBJ2-5; D might be TRBD2 (6 bases). Looked up from germline, CDR1 is KGHDR and CDR2 is SFDVKD. The V end lost 4 bases, the J end lost 3 bases, and 14 bases lay between the germline ends. This CDR3 contains 15 residues. The CDR3 DNA follows: TGTGCCACCAGTGACCCGACTAGAGGGGAAGAGACCCAGTACTTC. Encoded protein: CATSDPTRGEETQYF.